Presented here are 22 T cell receptor beta chains from one specimen sequenced in a study of response to subunit inactivated influenza vaccine. A single record per CDR3 protein comes from TCRdb applying MiXCR to the RT-PCR reads. This table has some 480,000 distinct CDR3 sequences, about 10% appearing once. This material consisted of PBMCs from blood, taken about 6 weeks after vaccination. All receptors derive from a man aged 45-65 years who received an inactivated influenza vaccine.

In this sample, this clonotype turned up many times. V is TRBV20-1 and J is TRBJ2-1; 11 bases map to TRBD2. V gave up 3 bases and J gave up 4 bases; unmatched junction bases: 14. The CDR3 has 18 residues. Germline-derived CDR1 and CDR2 are DFQATT and SNEGSKA (reference sequence). CDR3 sequence reads: CSARMGGVGTSGYNEQFF. As DNA, the CDR3 is TGCAGTGCTAGGATGGGTGGCGTGGGGACTAGCGGATACAATGAGCAGTTCTTC.

This clonotype was found a few times. The chain has TRBV7-8 and TRBJ2-3; TRBD2 matches at 7 bases. Germline V CDR1 and CDR2: SGHVS, FQNEAQ. The CDR3 loop spans 17 amino acids. Germline trimming cut 5 bases from V and 0 bases from J; bases unmatched to any gene: 11. DNA for the CDR3: TGTGCCAGCAGCGGAACGCGGGAGAGACCTAGCACAGATACGCAGTATTTT. Protein sequence: CASSGTRERPSTDTQYF.

This clonotype was observed many times. The V call is TRBV5-1, the J call TRBJ1-1; D not resolved. Trimming left V 3 bases short and J 0 bases short, with 9 bases between. CDR3 length: 14 residues. Per germline, CDR1 SGHRS and CDR2 YFSETQ. The CDR3 bases are TGCGCCAGCAGCTCGGCCGGCATGAACACTGAAGCTTTCTTT. Encoded protein: CASSSAGMNTEAFF.

This clonotype was recorded only once. J is TRBJ2-1 and V is TRBV7-9, with D maybe TRBD2 (6 bases). This CDR3 has 15 amino acids. Trimming shortened V by 3 bases and J by 8 bases, and 17 bases separated the two germline ends. Germline CDR1 SEHNR, CDR2 FQNEAQ (reference sequence). The CDR3 sequence is CASSFILAVDDEQFF. The CDR3 nucleotides are TGTGCCAGCAGCTTTATACTAGCAGTTGACGATGAGCAGTTCTTC.

This clonotype was picked up many times. The V gene is TRBV12-3 or TRBV12-4, the J gene TRBJ2-3; either TRBD1 or TRBD2 may fit D (5 bases each). V was pared by 5 bases and J by 5 bases, with 14 bases between. This CDR3 is 14 amino acids long. In nucleotides, the CDR3 is TGTGCCAGCAGTCCCGGACCGGGGCGAGATACGCAGTATTTT. It encodes CASSPGPGRDTQYF.

V is TRBV27 and J is TRBJ2-7; D is possibly TRBD1 or TRBD2 (5 bases each). V lost 0 bases and J 4 bases, leaving 10 bases between the germline ends. This CDR3 is built from 14 residues. Germline V gives CDR1 MNHEY, CDR2 SMNVEV (reference sequence). This CDR3 reads CASSLSSGPYEQYF. CDR3 DNA: TGTGCCAGCAGTTTATCTTCGGGACCTTACGAGCAGTACTTC.

This clonotype was seen only a few times. The V call is TRBV10-2, the J call TRBJ1-2; D ambiguous. Per germline, CDR1 WSHSY and CDR2 SAAADI. Trimming shortened V by 5 bases and J by 0 bases, and 13 bases separated the two germline ends. The CDR3 is 15 residues long. CDR3 sequence (DNA): TGCGCCAGCAGTCCCTCGGGTCCTCCTAACTATGGCTACACCTTC. Translating it yields CASSPSGPPNYGYTF.

This clonotype has a handful of counts. J is TRBJ1-6 and V is TRBV27; TRBD1 agrees at 9 bases. Germline CDR1 is MNHEY and CDR2 is SMNVEV (reference sequence). CDR3 size: 17 residues. J gave up 6 bases and V 5 bases, and 11 bases lay outside the gene matches. The CDR3 spells CASSLRRTGEGNSPLHF. The CDR3 coding sequence is TGTGCCAGCAGTCTACGGCGGACAGGGGAGGGTAATTCACCCCTCCACTTT.

This clonotype came up many times. The chain links TRBV6-2 or TRBV6-3 to TRBJ2-3; TRBD1 matches at 10 bases. The germline CDR1 and CDR2 sequences are MNHEY and SVGEGT. CDR3 size: 16 residues. With V trimmed by 4 bases and J by 5 bases, 9 bases remained unmatched. DNA for the CDR3: TGTGCCAGCAGTTCCCTCAGGACAGGGGGACGAGATACGCAGTATTTT. Amino acid sequence: CASSSLRTGGRDTQYF.

The table lists this clonotype with many counts. The rearrangement joins TRBV5-1 to TRBJ2-1; 11 bases are a match to TRBD1. J gave up 6 bases and V 3 bases, and 2 bases lay outside the gene matches. The V gene's germline CDR1 is SGHRS and CDR2 YFSETQ. The CDR3 has 14 amino acids. The CDR3 loop is CASSSGTGGNEQFF. The CDR3 bases are TGCGCCAGCAGCTCTGGGACAGGGGGCAATGAGCAGTTCTTC.

The chain's CDR3 is CASSSSQTQYF. CDR3 in DNA: TGTGCCAGCAGTTCTAGCCAGACCCAGTACTTC. The chain joins TRBV6-5 to TRBJ2-5; tentatively, D is TRBD2 (5 bases). Trimming removed 4 bases from V and 6 bases from J, with 6 bases in between. Germline lookup yields CDR1 MNHEY and CDR2 SVGAGI. This CDR3 comprises 11 residues.

The gene calls are TRBV11-2 and TRBJ2-2; 9 bases agree with TRBD1. Per germline, CDR1 SGHAT and CDR2 FQNNGV. This CDR3 has 15 amino acids. V lost 4 bases to trimming and J lost 7 bases; unmatched junction nucleotides: 7. This CDR3 reads CASSSYRGRGGELFF. The CDR3 bases are TGTGCCAGCAGCTCATACAGGGGGCGCGGCGGGGAGCTGTTTTTT.

CDR3 in amino acids: CSGGPVGAGNTIYF. As DNA, the CDR3 is TGCAGCGGTGGACCGGTTGGGGCTGGAAACACCATATATTTT. J is TRBJ1-3 and V is TRBV29-1; no definite D call. Trimming removed 7 bases from V and 2 bases from J, with 15 bases in between. The CDR3 has 14 amino acids. CDR1 is SQVTM, CDR2 ANQGSEA, per germline.

In its sample, this clonotype was seen many times. The chain is built from TRBV7-3 and TRBJ2-1; D is possibly TRBD1 (6 bases). Trimming left V 3 bases short and J 6 bases short, with 9 bases between. Per the germline V gene, CDR1 is SGHTA and CDR2 is FQGTGA. The CDR3 contains 13 residues. The CDR3 coding sequence is TGTGCCAGCAGCTTCACAGGGATCAATGAGCAGTTCTTC. Its protein is CASSFTGINEQFF.

This clonotype was observed a few times. V is TRBV20-1 and J is TRBJ1-4; the D is unclear. The CDR3 sequence is 15 residues long. The germline V and J ends were trimmed by 2 bases and 8 bases, with 18 bases remaining between them. Germline V gene sequence: CDR1 DFQATT, CDR2 SNEGSKA (reference sequence). CDR3 amino acids: CSARPVDGAGEKLFF. The CDR3 DNA reads TGCAGTGCTAGACCAGTGGACGGAGCAGGAGAAAAACTGTTTTTT.

This clonotype was counted between two and nine times. The chain carries TRBV5-1 and TRBJ2-4; the D call may be TRBD1 or TRBD2 (5 bases each). V lost 0 bases to trimming and J lost 8 bases, with 9 bases between them. The V gene's germline CDR1 is SGHRS and CDR2 YFSETQ. The CDR3 loop spans 13 amino acids. The CDR3 nucleotides are TGCGCCAGCAGCTTGGCCGGGACCTACATTCAGTACTTC. Translation gives CASSLAGTYIQYF.

This clonotype was detected only a few times. V and J are TRBV6-2 or TRBV6-3 and TRBJ2-2; 13 bases align to TRBD2. Per the germline V gene, CDR1 is MNHEY and CDR2 is SVGEGT. The V gene end was trimmed by 7 bases and the J gene end by 6 bases; junction bases not matched to a gene: 8. The CDR3 consists of 16 residues. The chain's CDR3 is CASKKPGLAGPGELFF. In DNA, the CDR3 is TGTGCCAGCAAGAAACCGGGACTAGCGGGGCCCGGGGAGCTGTTTTTT.

This clonotype appeared a few times. This chain connects TRBV18 to TRBJ2-3; 7 nucleotides match TRBD2. The J segment lost 0 bases and the V segment lost 2 bases, leaving 5 bases of the junction unmatched. The CDR3 spans 16 residues. The germline V gene encodes CDR1 KGHSH and CDR2 LQKENI. In DNA form, the CDR3 reads TGTGCCAGCTCACCATGGGCTAGCGGAAGCACAGATACGCAGTATTTT. This sequence encodes CASSPWASGSTDTQYF.

The chain employs TRBV6-5 and TRBJ2-7; TRBD2 matches at 15 bases. Unmatched junction bases numbered 4, after V lost 0 bases and J lost 4 bases. There are 17 residues in the CDR3. The germline V gene has CDR1 MNHEY and CDR2 SVGAGI. The CDR3 sequence is CASSYSPGLAGGYEQYF. The CDR3 DNA reads TGTGCCAGCAGTTACTCCCCAGGACTAGCGGGAGGGTACGAGCAGTACTTC.

The chain is built from TRBV20-1 and TRBJ1-4, with D unclear. CDR1 is DFQATT and CDR2 is SNEGSKA in the germline V gene (reference sequence). Between the trimmed V and J ends, which lost 2 bases and 5 bases, there was a span of 9 bases. This CDR3 has 13 residues. CDR3 bases: TGCAGTGCTAGAAACACACTCAATGAAAAACTGTTTTTT. It translates to CSARNTLNEKLFF.

The chain is built from TRBV5-6 and TRBJ1-1, with D unresolved. Between the trimmed V and J ends, which lost 5 bases and 2 bases, there was a span of 16 bases. Germline lookup yields CDR1 SGHDT and CDR2 YYEEEE. The CDR3 is 15 amino acids. The CDR3 here is CASSPPSGFNTEAFF. The CDR3 DNA is TGTGCCAGCAGTCCACCCAGCGGCTTCAACACTGAAGCTTTCTTT.

This clonotype was picked up a small number of times. The chain carries TRBV7-9 and TRBJ2-3; a possible D gene is TRBD2 (6 bases). Trimming removed 5 bases from V and 2 bases from J, with 17 bases in between. This CDR3 has 16 residues. Per germline, CDR1 SEHNR and CDR2 FQNEAQ (reference sequence). CDR3 residues: CASSKSGTQITDTQYF. For the CDR3, the DNA is TGTGCCAGCAGCAAATCCGGGACTCAGATCACAGATACGCAGTATTTT.